A single sample is the source of the 10 T cell receptor beta chains below, sequenced in a study of graft-versus-host responses after intestinal transplantation. Clones were sequenced by immunoSEQ multiplex PCR, and TCRdb holds only the in-frame ones, with some missing. The sample has tens of thousands of clones, about 90% seen once. The sequenced sample was PBMCs, obtained around 120 days after intestinal transplantation. The receptors here all came from a human patient who received an intestinal transplant, so some T cells may come from the graft donor.

The chain employs TRBV7-3 and TRBJ2-1, with TRBD2 identical over 9 bases. V lost 5 bases, J lost 0 bases, and 2 bases stayed unmatched. CDR3 length: 15 residues. Germline CDR1 and CDR2: SGHTA and FQGTGA. CDR3 nucleotides: TGTGCCAGCAGCCTAGCGGGAAGCTCCTACAATGAGCAGTTCTTC. The encoded protein is CASSLAGSSYNEQFF.

The chain links TRBV5-6 to TRBJ1-6; possible D gene TRBD1, 6 bases. Germline V gene data show CDR1 as SGHDT and CDR2 as YYEEEE. This CDR3 spans 14 amino acids. Trimming removed 5 bases at V and 7 bases at J, with 13 bases between. The CDR3 DNA follows: TGTGCCAGCAGTTCAGGGGAGTGGAATTCACCCCTCCACTTT. It codes for CASSSGEWNSPLHF. The full variable domain, completed using reference TRBV5-6 and TRBJ1-6, is DAGVTQSPTHLIKTRGQQVTLRCSPKSGHDTVSWYQQALGQGPQFIFQYYEEEERQRGNFPDRFSGHQFPNYSSELNVNALLLGDSALYLCASSSGEWNSPLHFGNGTRLTVT.

The V and J genes are TRBV5-1 and TRBJ1-3; the D is unclear. Germline CDR1 and CDR2: SGHRS and YFSETQ. The length of the CDR3 is 14 residues. V was shortened by 4 bases and J by 7 bases, with 15 bases between the two germline ends. The CDR3 DNA reads TGCGCCAGCAGCCCTGGTGAGGTTTGGAACACCATATATTTT. It specifies CASSPGEVWNTIYF.

The CDR3 spells CASSYSYENEQFF. In DNA form, the CDR3 reads TGTGCCAGCAGTTACTCCTACGAGAATGAGCAGTTCTTC. The J gene is TRBJ2-1, the V gene TRBV6-5; D not certain. Germline lookup yields CDR1 MNHEY and CDR2 SVGAGI. V lost 0 bases to trimming and J lost 7 bases, with 7 bases between them. The CDR3 runs to 13 residues.

The gene calls are TRBV2 and TRBJ2-1; 9 bases agree with TRBD2. Germline V lookup: CDR1 SNHLY, CDR2 FYNNEI. Unmatched junction bases numbered 2, after V lost 3 bases and J lost 5 bases. CDR3 length: 14 amino acids. The CDR3 nucleotides read TGTGCCAGCAGTGACCTAGCGGGGAACAATGAGCAGTTCTTC. This translates into CASSDLAGNNEQFF.

The chain recombines TRBV27 with TRBJ2-1, with D perhaps being TRBD1 or TRBD2 (6 bases each). V lost 6 bases and J lost 6, with 12 bases in between. CDR3 length equals 13 residues. Germline-derived CDR1 and CDR2 are MNHEY and SMNVEV (reference sequence). The CDR3 DNA sequence: TGTGCCAGCAGGCCAGGGGAGGCCAATGAGCAGTTCTTC. Residues: CASRPGEANEQFF.

V is TRBV11-3 and J is TRBJ2-1; TRBD2 aligns across 7 bases. V was pared by 1 base and J by 7 bases, with 10 bases of the junction left unmatched. The CDR3 is 16 amino acids. Germline V lookup: CDR1 SGHNT, CDR2 YENEEA. The DNA for the CDR3 is TGTGCCAGCAGCTTAGGGGGTAGCGGGTTGGGGAATGAGCAGTTCTTC. Amino acids: CASSLGGSGLGNEQFF.

The chain uses TRBV6-1 and TRBJ1-6; D is ambiguous. There are 16 residues in the CDR3. The V gene's germline CDR1 is MNHNS and CDR2 SASEGT. The V gene lost 4 bases and the J gene lost 0 bases, with 10 bases spanning the gap. CDR3: CASSGRASSYNSPLHF. CDR3 nucleotide sequence: TGTGCCAGCAGTGGAAGAGCCAGCTCCTATAATTCACCCCTCCACTTT.

The V and J genes are TRBV2 and TRBJ1-2; 7 bases align to TRBD1. In germline, CDR1 is SNHLY, CDR2 FYNNEI. Trimming at V came to 0 bases and at J to 0 bases, leaving 25 bases not matched to a gene. This CDR3 contains 23 residues. The CDR3 coding sequence is TGTGCCAGCAGTGAAGCCGTCCGGGGCACGCCACAGCCACGGGACAGATCTAACTATGGCTACACCTTC. This gives the protein CASSEAVRGTPQPRDRSNYGYTF.

Comment on this clone: Other DNA sequences in this sample translate to the same CDR3. The chain joins TRBV29-1 to TRBJ2-3; 7 positions match TRBD2. The CDR3 sequence is 14 residues long. Germline V lookup: CDR1 SQVTM, CDR2 ANQGSEA. Trimming removed 4 bases from V and 2 bases from J; junction bases left unmatched: 6. CDR3 protein: CSVASSGNTDTQYF. CDR3 nucleotide sequence: TGCAGCGTTGCGTCCAGCGGGAACACAGATACGCAGTATTTT.